This T cell receptor beta chain was identified during a study of identical twins. TCRdb re-called the 5' RACE reads with MiXCR, one entry per CDR3 protein. The sample has around 240,000 distinct CDR3 sequences, roughly a tenth seen once. This CDR3 contains 15 residues. Germline CDR1 MNHNS, CDR2 SASEGT. The V and J ends lost 6 bases and 3 bases respectively, with 18 bases between them. This TCR came from a middle-aged man in good health. Sequenced input: memory T cells sorted from blood. This chain uses TRBV6-1 with TRBJ2-7; D is uncertain. The CDR3 region is CASRPDPKGFYEQYF. The CDR3 nucleotides read TGTGCCAGCAGACCGGACCCGAAGGGCTTCTACGAGCAGTACTTC.